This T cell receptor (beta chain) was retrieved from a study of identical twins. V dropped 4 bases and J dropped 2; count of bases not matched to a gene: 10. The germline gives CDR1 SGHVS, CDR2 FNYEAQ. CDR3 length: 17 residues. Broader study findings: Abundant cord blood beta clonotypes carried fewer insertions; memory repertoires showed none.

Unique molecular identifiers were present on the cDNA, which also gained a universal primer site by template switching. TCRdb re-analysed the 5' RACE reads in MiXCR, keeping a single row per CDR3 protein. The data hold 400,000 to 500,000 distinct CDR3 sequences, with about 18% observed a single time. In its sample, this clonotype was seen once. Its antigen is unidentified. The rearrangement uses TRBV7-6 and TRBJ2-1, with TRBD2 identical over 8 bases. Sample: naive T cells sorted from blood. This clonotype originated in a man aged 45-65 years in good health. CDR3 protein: CASSSNPGLGAYNEQFF. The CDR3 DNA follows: TGTGCCAGCAGCTCCAACCCGGGACTAGGGGCCTACAATGAGCAGTTCTTC.